A selection of T cell receptor beta chains follows, all from one sample in a study of blood T cell repertoires in COVID-19. Clones were read by immunoSEQ multiplex PCR, and TCRdb kept only the in-frame ones, dropping some. The sample yields around 180,000 clones, around 85% seen once. Sequenced: peripheral blood. These receptors all come from a woman at least 80 years old with acute or convalescent COVID-19. CDR3s include the opening cysteine and the closing phenylalanine or tryptophan. A D gene is named only where the DNA matches it firmly. Clone size, where shown, is once, few, many, or a class for clones that have expanded.

TRBD2 | TRBJ2-5 | . | TRBV5-4 | TGTGCCAGCAGCTTGTTAGGACTAGAAGAGACCCAGTACTTC | CASSLLGLEETQYF
TRBD1 | TRBJ2-7 | . | TRBV5-1 | TGCGCCAGCAGCTTGAAAGGGGCGACAGGGAACAATCTCCGCGAGCAGTACTTC | CASSLKGATGNNLREQYF
. | TRBJ1-1 | . | TRBV2 | TGTGCCAGCAGTGTAGGAGGGAACACTGAAGCTTTCTTT | CASSVGGNTEAFF
. | TRBJ2-7 | . | TRBV7-9 | TGTGCCAGCAGCTTAGTGCGGCCAGGAGGCGGGTACGAGCAGTACTTC | CASSLVRPGGGYEQYF
TRBD1 | TRBJ2-2 | . | TRBV3-1/TRBV3-2 | TGTGCCAGCAGCCCGACAGGGGGCCTGAACACCGGGGAGCTGTTTTTT | CASSPTGGLNTGELFF
. | TRBJ2-2 | . | TRBV7-2 | TGTGCCAGCAGTTCAGGCCCCACCGGGGAGCTGTTTTTT | CASSSGPTGELFF
. | TRBJ2-3 | . | TRBV4-3 | TGCGCCAGCAGCCCCCAGAGGGCTAGCACAGATACGCAGTATTTT | CASSPQRASTDTQYF
TRBD1 | TRBJ1-1 | . | TRBV6-2/TRBV6-3 | TGTGCCAGCAGTTACCCCGCTACTGACAGGGTGATGAACACTGAAGCTTTCTTT | CASSYPATDRVMNTEAFF
TRBD2 | TRBJ2-7 | . | TRBV20-1 | TGCAGTGCTAGTGTTTTGGGGGGAGGGTCGGGCTCCTACGAGCAGTACTTC | CSASVLGGGSGSYEQYF
. | TRBJ1-5 | . | TRBV4-3 | TGCGCCAGCAGCCAAGGGTGGTTCACGGCGGAGCCCCAGCATTTT | CASSQGWFTAEPQHF
. | TRBJ2-7 | . | TRBV4-3 | TGCGCCAGCCCCTCTAACCCGGGGGAGTCCTACGAGCAGTACTTC | CASPSNPGESYEQYF
TRBD1 | TRBJ1-3 | . | TRBV6-1 | TGTGCCAGCAGTACAGGGGACTCTGGAAACACCATATATTTT | CASSTGDSGNTIYF
TRBD2 | TRBJ2-7 | . | TRBV5-1 | TGCGCCAGCAGCTTGACGGCGGGAGGGGACTACGAGCAGTACTTC | CASSLTAGGDYEQYF
. | TRBJ1-5 | few | TRBV11-2 | TGTGCCAGCAGCCTCAGTAGCAATCAGCCCCAGCATTTT | CASSLSSNQPQHF
. | TRBJ2-7 | . | TRBV29-1 | TGCAGCGGACTTTTCCCGGGTCGCAAGCCCTACGAGCAGTACTTC | CSGLFPGRKPYEQYF
. | TRBJ1-2 | . | TRBV7-2 | TGTGCCAGCAGCTCCTCCCGTCAGAAGAACTATGGCTACACCTTC | CASSSSRQKNYGYTF
. | TRBJ1-6 | . | TRBV5-6 | TGTGCCAGCCGTACGGGTTTACCCTCCTCCTATAATTCACCCCTCCACTTT | CASRTGLPSSYNSPLHF
TRBD1 | TRBJ2-2 | . | TRBV2 | TGTGCCAGCAGCCTGACAGGGGCGAACACCGGGGAGCTGTTTTTT | CASSLTGANTGELFF
. | TRBJ1-1 | . | TRBV7-8 | TGTGCCAGCAGCTTCCGGCCTCTAGTTGAAGCTTTCTTT | CASSFRPLVEAFF
. | TRBJ1-1 | . | TRBV5-1 | TGCGCCAGCAGCTGGGACGGGGGGTTAAACACTGAAGCTTTCTTT | CASSWDGGLNTEAFF
. | TRBJ2-1 | . | TRBV4-2 | TGTGCCAGCAGCTTCGGACTATACAATGAGCAGTTCTTC | CASSFGLYNEQFF
TRBD2 | TRBJ2-1 | . | TRBV29-1 | TGCAGCGTTCCTTCTAGCGGGAACAATGAGCAGTTCTTC | CSVPSSGNNEQFF
. | TRBJ1-6 | . | TRBV4-3 | TGCGCCAGCAGCCAAGATAACGGCAGGGTTCATTCACCCCTCCACTTT | CASSQDNGRVHSPLHF
. | TRBJ1-6 | . | TRBV16 | TGTGCCAGCAGCCAATCTAGCTTCGTTAATTCACCCCTCCACTTT | CASSQSSFVNSPLHF
TRBD1 | TRBJ1-2 | . | TRBV6-5 | TGTGCCAGCCAAGAGACAGGGGGATATGGCTACACCTTC | CASQETGGYGYTF
. | TRBJ1-2 | . | TRBV12-3/TRBV12-4 | TGTGCCAGCACCCGAGACACTAACTATGGCTACACCTTC | CASTRDTNYGYTF
TRBD2 | TRBJ2-7 | . | TRBV5-4 | TGTGCCAGCAGCCTGGAGGTAACTAGCGGGAGCCACGAGCAGTACTTC | CASSLEVTSGSHEQYF
TRBD2 | TRBJ2-3 | few | TRBV27 | TGTGCCAGCAGTTATTTAGCGGGGGGGTTGTATTTT | CASSYLAGGLYF
. | TRBJ2-7 | once | TRBV3-1/TRBV3-2 | TGTGCCAGCAGCCAAGAAGGACAACAAATTTCCTACGAGCAGTACTTC | CASSQEGQQISYEQYF
. | TRBJ1-6 | . | TRBV10-3 | TGTGCCATCAGTGAGTCGCAACAGGGAAACTCACCCCTCCACTTT | CAISESQQGNSPLHF
. | TRBJ2-1 | once | TRBV9 | TGTGCCAGCAGCGAGGACTCTACGGCGAGACTAGGACTGAATGAGCAGTTCTTC | CASSEDSTARLGLNEQFF
. | TRBJ1-1 | . | TRBV30 | TGTGCCTCCCACAAAGGGACAGAAGCTTTCTTT | CASHKGTEAFF
TRBD1 | TRBJ2-1 | few | TRBV5-1 | TGCGCCAGCTCCATATCCTTAGGGACAGGGGTCGGTGAGCAGTTCTTC | CASSISLGTGVGEQFF
TRBD1 | TRBJ1-5 | . | TRBV2 | TGTGCCAGCAGCACGGGGACAGGGAATGCTCAGCCCCAGCATTTT | CASSTGTGNAQPQHF
TRBD2 | TRBJ2-7 | . | TRBV7-2 | TGTGCCAGCAGCTTGAGTGGCCTAGCGGGTTCCGAGCAGTACTTC | CASSLSGLAGSEQYF